The rows below give T cell receptor beta chains drawn from one sample of a study of blood T cell repertoires in COVID-19. TCRdb's table, derived via immunoSEQ multiplex PCR, lists solely in-frame clones and lacks some. The sample has roughly 200,000 clones, approximately 85% seen once. The sample was peripheral blood. The receptors come from a woman aged 70-85 years with active or convalescent COVID-19. The CDR3 runs from the conserved cysteine through the conserved F or W. A D gene is named only where the DNA matches it firmly. Not every row has a clone size; where given, it reads once, few, many or a size class.

TRBV3-1/TRBV3-2	TRBD1	.	TRBJ2-5	TGTGCCAGCAGCCACCGCCGACAGGGTCAAGAGACCCAGTACTTC	CASSHRRQGQETQYF
TRBV28	.	.	TRBJ1-2	TGTGCCAGCAGTTTAAACCCAGGGTCGAACTATGGCTACACCTTC	CASSLNPGSNYGYTF
TRBV10-1	.	.	TRBJ2-3	TGCGCCAGCAGTGAGCCCAAGGGCGAAAGGGGTACAGATACGCAGTATTTT	CASSEPKGERGTDTQYF
TRBV9	.	.	TRBJ1-1	TGTGCCAGCAGCGTAGTCGGGGTGGGAGGGGGTACTGAAGCTTTCTTT	CASSVVGVGGGTEAFF
TRBV27	.	.	TRBJ2-1	TGTGCCAGCAGGGGGGCTCGAGGGAATGAGCAGTTCTTC	CASRGARGNEQFF
TRBV9	.	.	TRBJ2-3	TGTGCCAGCAGCTCCTATGGCACAGATACGCAGTATTTT	CASSSYGTDTQYF
TRBV5-6	.	.	TRBJ2-5	TGTGCCAGCAGCTTCGGACAGCCCCAAGAGACCCAGTACTTC	CASSFGQPQETQYF
TRBV6-1	.	.	TRBJ1-6	TGTGCCAGCAGTGAAGCGCAAGCCGTTCGGTTGAGGGCCCTCCACTTT	CASSEAQAVRLRALHF
TRBV9	.	once	TRBJ1-1	TGTGCCAGCAGCGTGGGCGGGAGTTTTACTGAAGCTTTCTTT	CASSVGGSFTEAFF
TRBV9	TRBD1	.	TRBJ1-4	TGTGCCAGCACTTTGGGCCCGGACAGGATTAATGAAAAACTGTTTTTT	CASTLGPDRINEKLFF
TRBV5-5	TRBD2	few	TRBJ2-2	TGTGCCAGCAGCTTGCGGGGGGAGAACACCGGGGAGCTGTTTTTT	CASSLRGENTGELFF
TRBV5-1	TRBD2	.	TRBJ2-7	TGCGCCAGCAGCTTGGTCAATCTAGCGGGCCTCTCCTACGAGCAGTACTTC	CASSLVNLAGLSYEQYF
TRBV19	.	.	TRBJ1-5	TGTGCCAGTAGCTACAGTTCCTCAAGCAATCAGCCCCAGCATTTT	CASSYSSSSNQPQHF
TRBV2	.	.	TRBJ1-5	TGTGCCAGCTCTTCGCCAGGGGTCAATCAGCCCCAGCATTTT	CASSSPGVNQPQHF
TRBV4-2	TRBD1	once	TRBJ1-2	TGTGCCAGCAGCCACTTCGACAGGGACTATGGCTACACCTTC	CASSHFDRDYGYTF
TRBV28	.	.	TRBJ1-1	TGTGCCAGCAGCCCGGGAGGACGGAACACTGAAGCTTTCTTT	CASSPGGRNTEAFF
TRBV19	TRBD1	once	TRBJ2-1	TGTGCCAGTAGTATGAATAGGGGACAGGGTAGCCATGAGCAGTTCTTC	CASSMNRGQGSHEQFF
TRBV7-2	TRBD1	.	TRBJ1-2	TGTGCCAGCAGCCCCCCCTCGGACAGGGGGCGCAGTGGCTACACCTTC	CASSPPSDRGRSGYTF
TRBV12-3/TRBV12-4	.	.	TRBJ2-7	TGTGCCAGCAGTTTCAACCCCCGGGAGCAGTACTTC	CASSFNPREQYF
TRBV5-5	TRBD2	.	TRBJ2-7	TGTGCCAGCAGCGTGGCGGGAGGTCAAGCCAACGAGCAGTACTTC	CASSVAGGQANEQYF
TRBV19	TRBD1	.	TRBJ1-2	TGTGCCAGTAGGGGGGACAGGGTCTATGGCTACACCTTC	CASRGDRVYGYTF
TRBV15	.	.	TRBJ2-5	TGTGCCACCAGCAGAGATCAACCCACGACAGATCAAGAGACCCAGTACTTC	CATSRDQPTTDQETQYF
TRBV19	TRBD2	.	TRBJ2-1	TGTGCCAGTAGTGTGAGCGGGAGAAGGGTGTTCTTC	CASSVSGRRVFF
TRBV14	.	.	TRBJ1-3	TGTGCCAGCAGCCGAAGTCGGGCCGGGAGAGGAAACACCATATATTTT	CASSRSRAGRGNTIYF
TRBV5-4	TRBD2	.	TRBJ2-3	TGTGCCAGCAGCTTGGAACTAGCGGCGGAAACAGATACGCAGTATTTT	CASSLELAAETDTQYF
TRBV7-9	.	once	TRBJ2-7	TGTGCCAGCAGCTCCACGGGTTTCGACGAGCAGTACTTC	CASSSTGFDEQYF
TRBV15	TRBD2	.	TRBJ2-2	TGTGCCACCAGCAGAGATAGGCTAGCGGGGACTGCGAACACCGGGGAGCTGTTTTTT	CATSRDRLAGTANTGELFF
TRBV5-1	TRBD1	.	TRBJ1-2	TGCGCCAGCAGCTTGGGCCACCGGGACAGCCACTATGGCTACACCTTC	CASSLGHRDSHYGYTF
TRBV5-4	.	few	TRBJ2-6	TGTGCCAGCAGCTTGCAGGGAAGTGGGGCCAACGTCCTGACTTTC	CASSLQGSGANVLTF
TRBV5-5	TRBD2	.	TRBJ2-7	TGTGCCAGCAGCTCGGGACTAGCGGGGTACTACGAGCAGTACTTC	CASSSGLAGYYEQYF
TRBV3-1/TRBV3-2	.	.	TRBJ2-1	TGTGCCAGCAGCCAAGAGGGAGTTCCAGGTGAGCAGTTCTTC	CASSQEGVPGEQFF
TRBV3-1/TRBV3-2	TRBD2	.	TRBJ2-4	TGTGCCAGCAGCCAAGATTACCGAGCGGGAGGGGGCATTCAGTACTTC	CASSQDYRAGGGIQYF
TRBV6-5	TRBD2	.	TRBJ2-7	TGTGCCAGAGCGGGAGGACACTACGAGCAGTACTTC	CARAGGHYEQYF
TRBV6-1	TRBD1	.	TRBJ2-7	TGTGCCAGCAGTGAAGGGGACAGGGCCTGGAGCGAGCAGTACTTC	CASSEGDRAWSEQYF
TRBV18	TRBD2	.	TRBJ2-5	TGTGCCAGCTCAGAGACTAGCGGTACGACCCAGTACTTC	CASSETSGTTQYF
TRBV5-6	.	.	TRBJ2-2	TGTGCCAGCAGCTGGGGCGGGATGGGCACCGGGGAGCTGTTTTTT	CASSWGGMGTGELFF
TRBV18	.	.	TRBJ1-2	TGTGCCAGCTCACCACAACCGGGAAGCTACACCTTC	CASSPQPGSYTF
TRBV27	.	.	TRBJ2-3	TGTGCCAGCAGTTTCCGGGCTAGCTGGGATGGGCGCACAGATACGCAGTATTTT	CASSFRASWDGRTDTQYF
TRBV28	.	.	TRBJ2-7	TGTGCCAGCAGTTTACTCGGCAGGGGGGCCTACGAGCAGTACTTC	CASSLLGRGAYEQYF
TRBV6-5	.	.	TRBJ2-5	TGTGCCAGCGCCCAGGGGACCCAAGAGACCCAGTACTTC	CASAQGTQETQYF
TRBV6-6	TRBD1	.	TRBJ1-1	TGTGCCAGCAGCCGAGGGGGGACAGGGGGTGGAGGGACTGAAGCTTTCTTT	CASSRGGTGGGGTEAFF
TRBV20-1	.	.	TRBJ2-5	TGCAGTGAGGGGGACCAAGAGACCCAGTACTTC	CSEGDQETQYF
TRBV18	.	.	TRBJ1-1	TGTGCCAGCTCACCAACAGGCCAGACGAACACTGAAGCTTTCTTT	CASSPTGQTNTEAFF
TRBV3-1/TRBV3-2	.	.	TRBJ2-1	TGTGCCACCCGTGGAGGCTATTACAATGAGCAGTTCTTC	CATRGGYYNEQFF
TRBV28	TRBD2	.	TRBJ2-1	TGTGCCAGCAGCACTAGCGGGAGGCTCAATGAGCAGTTCTTC	CASSTSGRLNEQFF
TRBV2	.	.	TRBJ1-1	TGTGCCAGCAGTGTGTCAGGAGGGACTGAAGCTTTCTTT	CASSVSGGTEAFF
TRBV2	TRBD1	.	TRBJ2-7	TGTGCCAGCCAAGGACAGGGCAGGGACGAGCAGTACTTC	CASQGQGRDEQYF
TRBV27	.	.	TRBJ1-3	TGTGCCAGCAGTTTGCGGGAGGGAAGGGGAAACACCATATATTTT	CASSLREGRGNTIYF
TRBV24-1	TRBD1	.	TRBJ2-2	TGTGCCACCCGGCCCGGGACAGGGACCGGGGAGCTGTTTTTT	CATRPGTGTGELFF
TRBV6-5	TRBD2	.	TRBJ2-3	TGTGCCAGCGGACTAGCGCGCACAGATACGCAGTATTTT	CASGLARTDTQYF
TRBV3-1/TRBV3-2	.	.	TRBJ2-7	TGTGCCAGCAGCCAAGACGGGAGAGGGTACGAGCAGTACTTC	CASSQDGRGYEQYF
TRBV7-2	.	.	TRBJ1-2	TGTGCCAGCAGCTTAGACAGGGACTATGGCTACACCTTC	CASSLDRDYGYTF
TRBV29-1	TRBD2	many	TRBJ2-5	TGCAGCGGCGGGGGGTTACAAGAGACCCAGTACTTC	CSGGGLQETQYF